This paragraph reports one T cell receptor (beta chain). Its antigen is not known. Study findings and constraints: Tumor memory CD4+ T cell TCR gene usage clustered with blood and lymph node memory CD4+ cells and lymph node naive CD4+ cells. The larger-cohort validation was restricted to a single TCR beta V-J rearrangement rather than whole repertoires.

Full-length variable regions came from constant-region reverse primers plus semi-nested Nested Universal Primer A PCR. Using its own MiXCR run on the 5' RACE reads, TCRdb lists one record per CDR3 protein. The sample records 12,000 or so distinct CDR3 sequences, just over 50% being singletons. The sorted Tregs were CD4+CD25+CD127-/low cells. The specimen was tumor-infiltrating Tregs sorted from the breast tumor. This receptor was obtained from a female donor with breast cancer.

CDR3 loop: CSARQSGGGTDIQYF. CDR3 bases: TGCAGTGCTCGCCAGTCAGGAGGGGGAACGGACATTCAGTACTTC. The chain combines TRBV20-1 with TRBJ2-4; tentatively, D is TRBD1 or TRBD2 (6 bases each). CDR1 DFQATT and CDR2 SNEGSKA come from the germline V gene (reference sequence). Trimming cost V 5 bases and J 8 bases, with 22 bases left between them. This CDR3 region has 15 residues.